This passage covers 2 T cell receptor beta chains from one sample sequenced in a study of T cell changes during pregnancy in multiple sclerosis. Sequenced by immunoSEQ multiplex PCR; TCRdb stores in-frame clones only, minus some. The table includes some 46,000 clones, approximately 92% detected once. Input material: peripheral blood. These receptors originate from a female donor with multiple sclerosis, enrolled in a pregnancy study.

CDR3 protein: CASSQQGSNQPQHF. For the CDR3, the DNA is TGTGCCAGCAGCCAACAGGGTAGCAATCAGCCCCAGCATTTT. This chain connects TRBV5-5 to TRBJ1-5; D might be TRBD1 (6 bases). The CDR3 spans 14 residues. Trimming left V 4 bases short and J 0 bases short, with 8 bases between. Germline CDR1 reads SGHKS; CDR2 reads YYEKEE (reference sequence).

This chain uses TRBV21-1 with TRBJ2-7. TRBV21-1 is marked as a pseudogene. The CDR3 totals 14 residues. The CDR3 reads CASSKEVTSYEQYF. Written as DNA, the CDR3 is TGTGCCAGCAGCAAAGAGGTCACCTCCTACGAGCAGTACTTC.